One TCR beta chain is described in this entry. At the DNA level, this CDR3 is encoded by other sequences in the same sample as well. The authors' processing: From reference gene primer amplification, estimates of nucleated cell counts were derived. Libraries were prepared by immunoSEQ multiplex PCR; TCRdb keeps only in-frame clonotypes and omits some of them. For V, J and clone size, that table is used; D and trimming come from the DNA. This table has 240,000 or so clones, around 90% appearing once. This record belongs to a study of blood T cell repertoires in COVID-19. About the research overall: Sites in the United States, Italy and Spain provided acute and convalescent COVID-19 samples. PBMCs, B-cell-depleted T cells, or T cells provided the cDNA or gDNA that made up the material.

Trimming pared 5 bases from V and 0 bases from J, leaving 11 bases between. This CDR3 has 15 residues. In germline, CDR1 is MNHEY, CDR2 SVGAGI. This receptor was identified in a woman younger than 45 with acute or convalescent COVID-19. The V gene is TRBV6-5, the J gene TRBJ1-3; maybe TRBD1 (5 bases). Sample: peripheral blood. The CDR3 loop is CASSTTGSSGNTIYF. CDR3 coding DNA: TGTGCCAGCAGTACAACAGGTAGCTCTGGAAACACCATATATTTT.